Following are 23 T cell receptor beta chains from one sample sequenced in a study of regulatory T cells in long-lasting Graves disease. Time point meaning: newly diagnosed GD, antithyroid drugs for less than 3 months. Extracted RNA from PBMCs served as the source of the TCR library. According to the study, TCR beta libraries were built with iRepertoire HTBI primers and CDR3-region Arm-PCR. TCRdb ran MiXCR on the multiplex PCR reads and lists one entry per CDR3 protein. The sample consists of roughly 360,000 distinct CDR3 sequences, approximately 10% of them appearing once. This sample was also put to use in a study of T cells in Graves' hyperthyroidism and ophthalmopathy.

The sample consisted of peripheral blood mononuclear cells (PBMCs), taken at new diagnosis, from a patient treated with antithyroid drugs. All receptors derive from a woman between 18 and 29 years old with Graves disease.

This clonotype has at least ten counts. The chain joins TRBV7-2 to TRBJ1-5; D not resolved. V was cut by 1 base and J by 1 base, with 8 bases left in between. This CDR3 spans 15 amino acids. From germline, CDR1 is SGHTA and CDR2 FQGNSA. In DNA form, the CDR3 reads TGTGCCAGCAGCTTAGAGCGGGCGAGCAATCAGCCCCAGCATTTT. This encodes CASSLERASNQPQHF.

In this sample, this clonotype turned up many times. The gene calls are TRBV12-3 or TRBV12-4 and TRBJ2-7; 7 bases agree with TRBD2. Trimming removed 5 bases from V and 0 bases from J; junction bases left unmatched: 10. The CDR3 is 16 residues long. The CDR3 loop is CASSPVAGRSSYEQYF. For the CDR3, the DNA is TGTGCCAGCAGTCCCGTAGCGGGCAGGAGCTCCTACGAGCAGTACTTC.

This clonotype was picked up many times. This chain uses TRBV20-1 with TRBJ2-1; 10 nucleotides match TRBD2. Germline V gene data show CDR1 as DFQATT and CDR2 as SNEGSKA (reference sequence). The CDR3 totals 15 residues. V was clipped by 3 bases and J by 2 bases; unmatched bases: 4. The CDR3: CSASDGLAAYNEQFF. The DNA for the CDR3 is TGCAGTGCTAGCGACGGACTAGCGGCCTACAATGAGCAGTTCTTC.

V usage is TRBV11-2 and J usage is TRBJ2-2; D is uncertain. This CDR3 spans 14 amino acids. Germline lookup yields CDR1 SGHAT and CDR2 FQNNGV. V gave up 8 bases and J gave up 6 bases, with 16 bases separating them. This CDR3 is CASAPMAGPGELFF. As DNA, the CDR3 is TGTGCCAGCGCCCCAATGGCAGGCCCCGGGGAGCTGTTTTTT.

This clonotype was found a few times. The rearrangement uses TRBV7-9 and TRBJ1-4; 7 bases align to TRBD1. The CDR3 extends over 17 amino acids. V was clipped by 2 bases and J by 2 bases; unmatched bases: 8. Germline lookup yields CDR1 SEHNR and CDR2 FQNEAQ (reference sequence). CDR3 DNA sequence: TGTGCCAGCAGCTTATTTGGGACAGATTCGACTAATGAAAAACTGTTTTTT. It yields the protein CASSLFGTDSTNEKLFF.

This clonotype was counted ten times or more. The chain has TRBV11-2 and TRBJ1-6; D remains ambiguous. The CDR3 spans 13 residues. V shed 5 bases and J shed 11 bases, with 13 bases lying between them. Germline V gene sequence: CDR1 SGHAT, CDR2 FQNNGV. CDR3 in DNA: TGTGCCAGCAGCCTGATCCTCCGGGCACCCCTCCACTTT. It codes for CASSLILRAPLHF. Together with reference TRBV11-2 and TRBJ1-6, the CDR3 gives the full variable domain: EAGVAQSPRYKIIEKRQSVAFWCNPISGHATLYWYQQILGQGPKLLIQFQNNGVVDDSQLPKDRFSAERLKGVDSTLKIQPAKLEDSAVYLCASSLILRAPLHFGNGTRLTVT.

At least ten counts were recorded for this clonotype. J is TRBJ1-3 and V is TRBV6-6; tentatively, D is TRBD1 (5 bases). In germline, CDR1 is MNHNY, CDR2 SVGAGI (reference sequence). Trimming shortened V by 0 bases and J by 2 bases, and 8 bases separated the two germline ends. The CDR3 loop spans 15 amino acids. CDR3 bases: TGTGCCAGCAGTTACTCGAGGACAACTGGAAACACCATATATTTT. It codes for CASSYSRTTGNTIYF.

Notes on this clonotype: An end of the junction differs from the germline gene, which may be a read error. CDR3 loop: CASSFRDLNTEAFF. As DNA, the CDR3 is TGCGCCAGCAGCTTCCGAGACCTGAACACTGAAGCTTTCTTT. The chain carries TRBV11-2 and TRBJ1-1; D gene ambiguous. Per the germline V gene, CDR1 is SGHAT and CDR2 is FQNNGV. The CDR3 length is 14 residues.

This clonotype appeared a few times. Since no conserved phenylalanine or tryptophan closes the CDR3, a read error is the likely cause. The chain couples TRBV7-2 to TRBJ2-5; possibly TRBD1 or TRBD2 for D (6 bases each). Germline V lookup: CDR1 SGHTA, CDR2 FQGNSA. The CDR3 loop spans 14 amino acids. V gave up 1 base and J gave up 5 bases, with 11 bases separating them. CDR3 sequence reads: CASSLEGGWETQYL. Written as DNA, the CDR3 is TGTGCCAGCAGCTTAGAGGGGGGCTGGGAGACCCAGTACCTC.

This clonotype has a count of ten or more. This chain joins TRBV20-1 and TRBJ1-1; the D gene is possibly TRBD1 (6 bases). V was pared by 6 bases and J by 11 bases, with 16 bases between. The CDR3 has 11 amino acids. Per germline, CDR1 DFQATT and CDR2 SNEGSKA (reference sequence). The chain's CDR3 is CSAPDSPRAFF. The CDR3 nucleotides are TGCAGTGCCCCGGACAGCCCACGGGCTTTCTTT.

V gene TRBV30 combines with J gene TRBJ1-2, with a possible D match to TRBD1 (5 bases). Trimming removed 0 bases at V and 4 bases at J, with 18 bases between. This CDR3 is built from 16 residues. CDR1 is GTSNPN, CDR2 SVGIG, per germline (reference sequence). This CDR3 reads CAWSVQWAGTGYGYTF. As DNA, the CDR3 is TGTGCCTGGAGTGTACAATGGGCAGGGACCGGCTATGGCTACACCTTC.

In its sample, this clonotype was seen many times. The chain combines TRBV3-1 with TRBJ2-1; no definite D call. The CDR3 is 15 amino acids. With 2 bases removed from V and 0 bases from J, the gap between germline ends came to 8 bases. Germline values: CDR1 LGHDT, CDR2 YNNKEL (reference sequence). CDR3 sequence: CASSQRASSYNEQFF. CDR3 bases: TGTGCCAGCAGCCAACGAGCTAGCTCCTACAATGAGCAGTTCTTC.

This clonotype was detected ten times or more. The V gene is TRBV2, the J gene TRBJ1-1; D is unresolved. The V end was cut by 3 bases, the J end by 8 bases, with 10 bases between. Per germline, CDR1 SNHLY and CDR2 FYNNEI. This CDR3 has 12 amino acids. CDR3 loop: CASSDRYLEAFF. The CDR3 DNA follows: TGTGCCAGCAGTGACAGGTATTTAGAAGCTTTCTTT. Combining the CDR3 with reference TRBV2 and TRBJ1-1 gives the whole variable domain EPEVTQTPSHQVTQMGQEVILRCVPISNHLYFYWYRQILGQKVEFLVSFYNNEISEKSEIFDDQFSVERPDGSNFTLKIRSTKLEDSAMYFCASSDRYLEAFFGQGTRLTVV.

The gene calls are TRBV7-2 and TRBJ1-2, with D possibly matching TRBD1 (6 bases). Per the germline V gene, CDR1 is SGHTA and CDR2 is FQGNSA. There are 15 residues in the CDR3. Trimming removed 1 base from V and 5 bases from J, with 14 bases in between. This CDR3 reads CASSLVQGPMYGYTF. Here the CDR3 DNA reads TGTGCCAGCAGCTTAGTGCAGGGGCCAATGTATGGCTACACCTTC.

To note about this clonotype: A much larger clone sits a single nucleotide away, making a read error possible. The V and J genes are TRBV15 and TRBJ2-1; TRBD2 agrees at 10 bases. The V segment lost 3 bases and the J segment 0 bases; nucleotides outside the gene matches: 14. CDR1 LNHNV and CDR2 YYDKDF come from the germline V gene (reference sequence). The CDR3 contains 20 residues. CDR3 in DNA: TGTGCCACCAGCAGTGTCGGGCTAGCGGGGGACTCGAGCTCCTACAATGAGCAGTTCTTC. Encoded protein: CATSSVGLAGDSSSYNEQFF.

The chain joins TRBV4-3 to TRBJ2-2; 10 nucleotides align to TRBD1. The V and J ends lost 2 bases and 6 bases, in that order; junction bases with no gene match: 9. In germline, CDR1 is LGHNA, CDR2 YSLEER. The CDR3 consists of 17 residues. This chain's CDR3 is CASSQPGGTGVAGELFF. CDR3 bases: TGCGCCAGCAGCCAACCCGGGGGGACAGGGGTTGCCGGGGAGCTGTTTTTT.

The sample holds a few counts of this clonotype. The chain links TRBV12-3 or TRBV12-4 to TRBJ2-1; D is ambiguous. Trimming shortened V by 4 bases and J by 8 bases, and 6 bases separated the two germline ends. The CDR3 runs 11 residues. The CDR3 loop reads CASSYVYEQFF. The CDR3 coding sequence is TGTGCCAGCAGTTACGTGTATGAGCAGTTCTTC.

This clonotype came up once. The chain is built from TRBV4-2 and TRBJ2-1, with 9 bases that match TRBD2. This CDR3 is built from 18 residues. Trimming at V came to 2 bases and at J to 4 bases, leaving 12 bases not matched to a gene. Per the germline V gene, CDR1 is LGHNA and CDR2 is YNFKEQ. This CDR3 is CASSQNPFLTSGYNEQFF. CDR3 nucleotides: TGTGCCAGCAGCCAAAATCCTTTTTTGACTAGCGGTTACAATGAGCAGTTCTTC.

The chain employs TRBV27 and TRBJ2-1; 10 bases map to TRBD2. The CDR3 is 14 amino acids. V dropped 8 bases and J dropped 2; count of bases not matched to a gene: 3. CDR1 is MNHEY, CDR2 SMNVEV, per germline (reference sequence). CDR3 coding DNA: TGTGCCAGCCTTAGCGGGGGGCCCTACAATGAGCAGTTCTTC. Its protein product is CASLSGGPYNEQFF.

With respect to this clonotype: A much larger clone sits a single nucleotide away, making a read error possible. The chain carries TRBV30 and TRBJ1-1; D gene unclear. In germline, CDR1 is GTSNPN, CDR2 SVGIG (reference sequence). CDR3 length: 12 residues. The V gene lost 3 bases and the J gene lost 4 bases, with 9 bases spanning the gap. DNA of the CDR3: TGTGCCTGGAGATACATGACCACTGAAGCTTTCTTT. Translation: CAWRYMTTEAFF.

The sample holds many counts of this clonotype. The rearrangement links TRBV28 to TRBJ2-1; TRBD2 might be the D (5 bases). V lost 6 bases, J lost 5 bases, and 11 bases lay in between. CDR3 size: 13 residues. The germline V gene has CDR1 MDHEN and CDR2 SYDVKM. The CDR3 DNA reads as TGTGCCAGCAGACGGACTCTACACAATGAGCAGTTCTTC. This translates into CASRRTLHNEQFF.

This clonotype has a count of ten or more. This chain joins TRBV11-2 and TRBJ2-1; 10 bases are shared with TRBD1. Germline values: CDR1 SGHAT, CDR2 FQNNGV. The junction had 11 bases not matched to a gene; V was cut back by 3 bases and J by 9 bases. CDR3 length equals 16 residues. The DNA of the CDR3 is TGTGCCAGCAGCTTGAGGTCGGGACAGGGGACCGGTGAGCAGTTCTTC. As protein: CASSLRSGQGTGEQFF.

This clonotype came up many times. The chain has TRBV12-3 or TRBV12-4 and TRBJ1-6; possibly TRBD1 for D (6 bases). CDR3 length equals 17 residues. V lost 5 bases and J 2 bases, leaving 16 bases between the germline ends. The CDR3 DNA follows: TGTGCCAGCAGTACTCCGGGACACCGAACCTATAATTCACCCCTCCACTTT. Protein: CASSTPGHRTYNSPLHF.